This entry lists 24 T cell receptor beta chains sequenced from one sample in a study of T cells in Graves' hyperthyroidism and ophthalmopathy. TCR beta CDR3 region amplification was performed from RNA transcripts. During a first-round RT-PCR of the TCR CDR3, the HTBI primer set was used. TCRdb reprocessed the multiplex PCR reads with MiXCR, giving one entry per CDR3 protein. The data hold 500,000 to 800,000 distinct CDR3 sequences, with roughly 15% observed a single time. Specimen: blood. The receptors were gathered from a woman in her 50s with Graves' ophthalmopathy.

This clonotype was counted many times. The chain uses TRBV7-9 and TRBJ2-3; tentatively, D is TRBD2 (5 bases). Trimming took 4 bases from V and 0 from J, leaving 14 bases between them. Germline-derived CDR1 and CDR2 are SEHNR and FQNEAQ (reference sequence). There are 16 residues in the CDR3. CDR3 residues: CASSYGLGRSTDTQYF. The CDR3 nucleotides read TGTGCCAGCAGCTACGGACTTGGCAGAAGCACAGATACGCAGTATTTT.

This clonotype occurred many times. The chain is built from TRBV7-2 and TRBJ1-5, with 7 positions matching TRBD1. CDR1 is SGHTA, CDR2 FQGNSA, per germline. Losses at the gene ends were 5 bases for V and 6 bases for J; bases not matched to a gene: 7. The length of the CDR3 is 14 residues. The DNA for the CDR3 is TGTGCCAGCAGCATTTACAGGGGTGGTCAGCCCCAGCATTTT. Translating it yields CASSIYRGGQPQHF.

This clonotype appeared many times. The chain links TRBV20-1 to TRBJ2-3; 8 nucleotides agree with TRBD2. CDR1 is DFQATT, CDR2 SNEGSKA, per germline (reference sequence). The CDR3 runs to 15 residues. J lost 6 bases, V lost 0 bases, and 8 bases had no gene match. The CDR3 nucleotides are TGCAGTGCTAGAGACCGGACTAGCTCGGCGGATACGCAGTATTTT. Protein product: CSARDRTSSADTQYF.

This rearrangement joins TRBV4-3 to TRBJ2-3; D is ambiguous. The V end lost 2 bases, the J end lost 6 bases, and 12 bases lay between the germline ends. CDR3 size: 14 residues. Germline CDR1 reads LGHNA; CDR2 reads YSLEER. Here the CDR3 DNA reads TGCGCCAGCAGCCAACTACTCCTCGGGGATACGCAGTATTTT. Protein: CASSQLLLGDTQYF.

The V gene is TRBV4-3, the J gene TRBJ1-4; a possible D gene is TRBD1 (6 bases). Between the trimmed V and J ends, which lost 0 bases and 4 bases, there was a span of 18 bases. The germline CDR1 and CDR2 sequences are LGHNA and YSLEER. This CDR3 is 18 amino acids long. CDR3 nucleotides: TGCGCCAGCAGCCAAGATTTCTCCCCAGGGGCAATTAATGAAAAACTGTTTTTT. Translation gives CASSQDFSPGAINEKLFF.

This clonotype appeared many times. CDR3 sequence (DNA): TGCGCCAGCAGCTTGGACAGGGGCCCACGATATTCATACTTC. Protein product: CASSLDRGPRYSYF. The V and J genes are TRBV5-1 and TRBJ2-5, with TRBD1 matching 7 bases. Looked up from germline, CDR1 is SGHRS and CDR2 is YFSETQ. CDR3 length equals 14 residues. V lost 0 bases to trimming and J lost 14 bases; unmatched junction nucleotides: 13.

This clonotype was detected ten times or more. The gene calls are TRBV11-2 and TRBJ2-1, with D maybe TRBD2 (6 bases). The CDR3 is made up of 14 amino acids. Trimming stripped 2 bases from V and 6 bases from J, with 11 bases between. CDR1 is SGHAT, CDR2 FQNNGV, per germline. CDR3 in DNA: TGTGCCAGCAGCTTATGGCGGGAAGGCAATGAGCAGTTCTTC. Translating gives CASSLWREGNEQFF.

V gene TRBV7-9 combines with J gene TRBJ1-3; TRBD1 matches 10 bases. Germline V CDR1 and CDR2: SEHNR, FQNEAQ (reference sequence). Trimming removed 6 bases from V and 2 bases from J; junction bases left unmatched: 4. The CDR3 loop spans 15 amino acids. The CDR3 sequence is CASSEDRGPGNTIYF. Here the CDR3 DNA reads TGTGCCAGCAGTGAAGACAGGGGGCCTGGAAACACCATATATTTT.

The chain is built from TRBV20-1 and TRBJ2-7; D perhaps matches TRBD1 (6 bases). CDR1 and CDR2 (germline): DFQATT, SNEGSKA (reference sequence). V dropped 3 bases and J dropped 4 bases, with 16 bases sitting between them. The CDR3 runs 14 residues. The CDR3 sequence: CSASRQADRYEQYF. CDR3 in DNA: TGCAGTGCTAGCCGACAGGCCGATAGATACGAGCAGTACTTC.

The chain carries TRBV6-1 and TRBJ1-5, with D hard to call. The V end lost 6 bases, the J end lost 1 base, and 13 bases lay between the germline ends. CDR1 MNHNS and CDR2 SASEGT come from the germline V gene. The CDR3 spans 15 residues. CDR3: CASRPINTSNQPQHF. In DNA form, the CDR3 reads TGTGCCAGCAGACCGATAAACACCAGCAATCAGCCCCAGCATTTT.

The rearrangement links TRBV19 to TRBJ2-1, with 9 bases lining up with TRBD2. Losses at the gene ends were 6 bases for V and 1 base for J; bases not matched to a gene: 10. The CDR3 spans 17 residues. Germline V CDR1 and CDR2: LNHDA, SQIVND (reference sequence). DNA of the CDR3: TGTGCCAGTAGCTCGATACTAGCGGGTAATTCCTACAATGAGCAGTTCTTC. It specifies CASSSILAGNSYNEQFF.

The chain has TRBV5-8 and TRBJ2-3; D perhaps matches TRBD2 (5 bases). Germline values: CDR1 SGHTS, CDR2 YDEGEE. CDR3 length equals 15 residues. V dropped 2 bases and J dropped 2 bases, with 12 bases sitting between them. The CDR3 loop reads CASSLGREFTDTQYF. The DNA of the CDR3 is TGTGCCAGCAGCTTAGGAAGGGAGTTCACAGATACGCAGTATTTT. The full variable domain, in which reference TRBV5-8 and TRBJ2-3 provide the parts outside the CDR3, is EAGVTQSPTHLIKTRGQQATLRCSPISGHTSVYWYQQALGLGLQFLLWYDEGEERNRGNFPPRFSGRQFPNYSSELNVNALELEDSALYLCASSLGREFTDTQYFGPGTRLTVL.

This clonotype has just a few counts. The V gene is TRBV18, the J gene TRBJ2-7; D is perhaps TRBD1 (5 bases). The V gene's germline CDR1 is KGHSH and CDR2 LQKENI. The CDR3 is 17 amino acids. The germline V and J ends were trimmed by 2 bases and 0 bases, with 17 bases remaining between them. CDR3: CASSPMNTGVASYEQYF. As DNA, the CDR3 is TGTGCCAGCTCACCAATGAATACAGGCGTGGCCTCCTACGAGCAGTACTTC.

The gene calls are TRBV7-8 and TRBJ2-1; 7 nucleotides match TRBD2. CDR1 is SGHVS, CDR2 FQNEAQ, per germline. The CDR3 sequence is 16 residues long. The V segment lost 1 base and the J segment 5 bases; nucleotides outside the gene matches: 8. The CDR3 spells CASSLVGREFDNEQFF. For the CDR3, the DNA is TGTGCCAGCAGCTTAGTCGGGCGGGAGTTCGACAATGAGCAGTTCTTC.

CDR3 protein: CASSLGAEPLYEQYF. CDR3 sequence (DNA): TGTGCCAGCAGCTTAGGCGCCGAACCACTTTACGAGCAGTACTTC. The rearrangement links TRBV7-9 to TRBJ2-7, with unresolved D. The CDR3 covers 15 residues. The germline V gene has CDR1 SEHNR and CDR2 FQNEAQ (reference sequence). Trimming removed 1 base from V and 4 bases from J, with 14 bases in between.

The chain recombines TRBV7-9 with TRBJ1-1; D may be TRBD1 (5 bases). The CDR3 has 15 residues. V dropped 5 bases and J dropped 1 base, with 14 bases sitting between them. CDR1 is SEHNR and CDR2 is FQNEAQ in the germline V gene (reference sequence). The CDR3 DNA follows: TGTGCCAGCAGCGCCGCAGGGAGAAGGAACACTGAAGCTTTCTTT. It encodes CASSAAGRRNTEAFF.

For the CDR3, the DNA is TGTGCCAGCAGCGGACCCAGGACCCATCAGCCCCAGCATTTT. Amino acid sequence: CASSGPRTHQPQHF. The chain is built from TRBV28 and TRBJ1-5; D remains ambiguous. The CDR3 consists of 14 residues. Germline CDR1 MDHEN, CDR2 SYDVKM. V shed 6 bases and J shed 5 bases, with 14 bases lying between them. Using reference TRBV28 and TRBJ1-5 for the parts outside the CDR3, the full variable domain is DVKVTQSSRYLVKRTGEKVFLECVQDMDHENMFWYRQDPGLGLRLIYFSYDVKMKEKGDIPEGYSVSREKKERFSLILESASTNQTSMYLCASSGPRTHQPQHFGDGTRLSIL.

The chain uses TRBV18 and TRBJ1-1; possible D gene TRBD1, 6 bases. CDR3 length: 15 residues. Trimming took 2 bases from V and 6 from J, leaving 16 bases between them. The germline V gene encodes CDR1 KGHSH and CDR2 LQKENI. This CDR3 reads CASSPAGASSAEAFF. DNA of the CDR3: TGTGCCAGCTCACCAGCGGGGGCTAGTAGCGCTGAAGCTTTCTTT. Full variable domain (outside the CDR3, taken from reference TRBV18 and TRBJ1-1): NAGVMQNPRHLVRRRGQEARLRCSPMKGHSHVYWYRQLPEEGLKFMVYLQKENIIDESGMPKERFSAEFPKEGPSILRIQQVVRGDSAAYFCASSPAGASSAEAFFGQGTRLTVV.

There are a few counts of this clonotype. A clone one base away is much larger, so this may be a read error. The chain has TRBV28 and TRBJ2-3, with TRBD1 matching over 9 bases. Germline V gives CDR1 MDHEN, CDR2 SYDVKM. CDR3 length: 15 residues. This CDR3 is CASSSGQGNADTQCF. The CDR3 DNA sequence: TGTGCCAGCAGTTCAGGACAGGGGAATGCAGATACGCAGTGTTTT.

This clonotype has more than one count but fewer than ten. The chain has TRBV6-1 and TRBJ1-5; no reliable D call. Trimming pared 6 bases from V and 8 bases from J, leaving 17 bases between. The germline CDR1 and CDR2 sequences are MNHNS and SASEGT. The CDR3 runs 14 residues. As DNA, the CDR3 is TGTGCCAGCAGCCAACACCCCGCACTTGAGCCCCAGCATTTT. Protein product: CASSQHPALEPQHF.

This clonotype was detected ten times or more. V gene TRBV2 combines with J gene TRBJ2-3; D gene uncertain. There are 14 residues in the CDR3. Germline V gene data show CDR1 as SNHLY and CDR2 as FYNNEI. Trimming removed 3 bases at V and 4 bases at J, with 11 bases between. Here the CDR3 reads CASSEPTDPDTQYF. For the CDR3, the DNA is TGTGCCAGCAGTGAGCCCACGGACCCAGATACGCAGTATTTT.

In this sample, this clonotype turned up a few times. This sequence joins TRBV6-2 or TRBV6-3 and TRBJ1-6; 7 positions agree with TRBD1. V lost 2 bases to trimming and J lost 7 bases; unmatched junction nucleotides: 2. The CDR3 is 14 amino acids. Germline CDR1 is MNHEY and CDR2 is SVGEGT. CDR3 sequence reads: CASSYVGQNSPLHF. The CDR3 DNA reads TGTGCCAGCAGTTACGTGGGACAGAATTCACCCCTCCACTTT.

This clonotype was picked up many times. The chain is built from TRBV4-2 and TRBJ2-7; 7 bases agree with TRBD1. Germline lookup yields CDR1 LGHNA and CDR2 YNFKEQ. This CDR3 has 15 amino acids. V was pared by 0 bases and J by 2 bases, with 4 bases of the junction left unmatched. The CDR3 loop reads CASSQERTGTYEQYF. CDR3 in DNA: TGTGCCAGCAGCCAAGAAAGGACAGGAACCTACGAGCAGTACTTC.

The chain employs TRBV24-1 and TRBJ2-7; 8 bases map to TRBD1. V lost 3 bases and J lost 0; bases outside the gene matches: 6. The CDR3 runs 16 residues. In germline, CDR1 is KGHDR, CDR2 SFDVKD. The CDR3: CATSDTRQGSSYEQYF. The CDR3 DNA reads as TGTGCCACCAGTGATACAAGACAGGGGAGCTCCTACGAGCAGTACTTC.